The 15 T cell receptor beta chains reported below all come from one sample, sequenced in a study of CXCR3-negative and CXCR3-positive naive CD8 T cells. Via 5' RACE with UMI labels, TRB cDNA libraries were prepared. TCRdb reworked the 5' RACE reads into one entry per CDR3 protein, no DNA. The sample is made up of 100,000 to 150,000 distinct CDR3 sequences, and the top ten hold around 0.27% of it. Sequencing input: naive CXCR3- CD8+ T cells from blood. As to subset: CD45RO-CCR7+CD27+CD95- naive CD8+ T cells lacking CXCR3 (TNR3-). The receptors derive from a human donor in good health. Some clones in this sample may be carry-over from other donors' samples.

The J gene is TRBJ2-7, the V gene TRBV25-1; the D call from TCRdb, TRBD1, cannot be confirmed without DNA. The CDR3 is made up of 15 amino acids. Per the germline V gene, CDR1 is MGHDK and CDR2 is SYGVNS. CDR3 sequence: CASSEEGQGANEQYF.

This sequence joins TRBV29-1 and TRBJ2-7. The CDR3 has 14 residues. The germline V gene encodes CDR1 SQVTM and CDR2 ANQGSEA. This CDR3 reads CSVDLGRGSYEQYF.

This chain joins TRBV20-1 and TRBJ1-1; as DNA is missing, the TRBD1 call by TCRdb cannot be tested. Per the germline V gene, CDR1 is DFQATT and CDR2 is SNEGSKA (reference sequence). CDR3 length equals 22 residues. Here the CDR3 reads CSARPHSPLAESMKLMNTEAFF.

This chain uses TRBV13 with TRBJ2-3; the TRBD2 assignment by TCRdb is unverifiable without DNA. In germline, CDR1 is PRHDT, CDR2 FYEKMQ (reference sequence). The CDR3 contains 17 residues. The CDR3 spells CASSLLGLAGFTDTQYF.

This sequence joins TRBV2 and TRBJ2-3. The CDR3 covers 11 residues. CDR1 and CDR2 from the germline V gene are SNHLY and FYNNEI. The CDR3 loop reads CASLGGDTQYF. The full variable domain, with the rest looked up from reference TRBV2 and TRBJ2-3, is EPEVTQTPSHQVTQMGQEVILRCVPISNHLYFYWYRQILGQKVEFLVSFYNNEISEKSEIFDDQFSVERPDGSNFTLKIRSTKLEDSAMYFCASLGGDTQYFGPGTRLTVL.

This rearrangement joins TRBV7-8 to TRBJ2-1. Germline V CDR1 and CDR2: SGHVS, FQNEAQ. The CDR3 spans 16 residues. The CDR3 loop is CASSPREASSYNEQFF.

The rearrangement joins TRBV7-9 to TRBJ1-1; the D call from TCRdb, TRBD1, cannot be confirmed without DNA. CDR3 length: 17 amino acids. The germline CDR1 and CDR2 sequences are SEHNR and FQNEAQ (reference sequence). This chain's CDR3 is CASSLPYGAGINTEAFF.

The chain employs TRBV28 and TRBJ1-1; TCRdb's D call of TRBD1 is untestable without DNA. Germline V lookup: CDR1 MDHEN, CDR2 SYDVKM. CDR3 length: 15 amino acids. The CDR3 loop is CASSPLGSNGNEAFF.

The rearrangement joins TRBV19 to TRBJ1-6. In germline, CDR1 is LNHDA, CDR2 SQIVND (reference sequence). This CDR3 has 13 amino acids. This CDR3 reads CASSLGLSSPLHF.

The rearrangement uses TRBV21-1 and TRBJ2-7; the D gene TCRdb calls, TRBD1, cannot be checked with no DNA. TRBV21-1 is noted as a pseudogene. This CDR3 contains 16 residues. The chain's CDR3 is CASSKGTGSSYYEQYF.

The chain carries TRBV4-1 and TRBJ2-1; TCRdb returns TRBD2, unconfirmable since there is no DNA. The CDR3 is 16 residues long. Germline V gives CDR1 MGHRA, CDR2 YSYEKL. The CDR3 reads CASSQDSRGLVNEQFF.

The chain recombines TRBV15 with TRBJ2-5; absent DNA, TCRdb's TRBD1 call cannot be checked. The CDR3 extends over 17 amino acids. Germline lookup yields CDR1 LNHNV and CDR2 YYDKDF (reference sequence). The CDR3 sequence: CATSRDRGEWGQETQYF.

The chain carries TRBV29-1 and TRBJ2-1. Germline V lookup: CDR1 SQVTM, CDR2 ANQGSEA. This CDR3 contains 13 residues. This CDR3 reads CSVGGGSYNEQFF.

V and J are TRBV6-5 and TRBJ2-3; TCRdb calls TRBD1, which cannot be checked without DNA. The CDR3 consists of 15 residues. Germline assignment: CDR1 MNHEY and CDR2 SVGAGI. The CDR3 sequence: CASSRQGARTDTQYF.

Here the CDR3 reads CSAAGTGATNEKLFF. The chain recombines TRBV29-1 with TRBJ1-4; checking the TCRdb D call of TRBD1 is not possible without DNA. In germline, CDR1 is SQVTM, CDR2 ANQGSEA. There are 15 residues in the CDR3. Together with reference TRBV29-1 and TRBJ1-4, the CDR3 gives the full variable domain: SAVISQKPSRDICQRGTSLTIQCQVDSQVTMMFWYRQQPGQSLTLIATANQGSEATYESGFVIDKFPISRPNLTFSTLTVSNMSPEDSSIYLCSAAGTGATNEKLFFGSGTQLSVL.